The rows below give T cell receptor beta chains drawn from one sample of a study of radiation and T cells in renal cell carcinoma. Sequencing was performed with immunoSEQ multiplex PCR; in TCRdb, only in-frame clones are kept and a portion is missing. The sample carries more than 75,000 clones, 80% to 90% recorded once. The sample consisted of blood, taken from a patient whose treatment included radiotherapy and nephrectomy. The source is a woman aged 45-65 years with renal cell carcinoma. Both conserved end residues are part of each CDR3. Fields, in order: V gene, clone size, J gene, D gene, CDR3 DNA, CDR3 protein. The D gene is left open where the match is weak. The size entry is marked missing in some rows and otherwise reads once, few, many or a size class.

TRBV6-5	NA	TRBJ2-6	NA	TGTGCCAGCAGCCAAGTCCTCTCTGGGGCCAACGTCCTGACTTTC	CASSQVLSGANVLTF
TRBV14	NA	TRBJ1-1	NA	TGTGCCAGCACGGGCACCCAGGGCACTGAAGCTTTCTTT	CASTGTQGTEAFF
TRBV5-6	NA	TRBJ2-7	TRBD1	TGTGCCAGCAGCTCGGGGACAGGGGGCCTCTACGAGCAGTACTTC	CASSSGTGGLYEQYF
TRBV30	NA	TRBJ1-5	NA	TGTGCCTGGAGTGGCGGAGGTACGGGTCAGCCCCAGCATTTT	CAWSGGGTGQPQHF
TRBV5-1	once	TRBJ2-3	NA	TGCGCCAGCAGCTTGGGTGGCACAGATACGCAGTATTTT	CASSLGGTDTQYF
TRBV28	once	TRBJ2-1	NA	TGTGCCAGCTTCTCGCGGTCAAGTGGCGGTGAGCAGTTCTTC	CASFSRSSGGEQFF
TRBV7-2	NA	TRBJ2-7	TRBD1	TGTGCCAGCAGCGTAACCGGGACAGTCTACGAGCAGTACTTC	CASSVTGTVYEQYF
TRBV6-6	few	TRBJ1-1	TRBD1	TGTGCCAGCAGTTCCCAGGGGGCTGACACTGAAGCTTTCTTT	CASSSQGADTEAFF
TRBV19	once	TRBJ1-3	NA	TGTGCCAGTAGCCGGGACGAAGGGACTGGAAACACCATATATTTT	CASSRDEGTGNTIYF
TRBV11-3	NA	TRBJ2-5	NA	TGTGCCAGCAGCTTGGGCCTAGGAGCTCAAGAGACCCAGTACTTC	CASSLGLGAQETQYF
TRBV7-8	once	TRBJ1-1	TRBD1	TGTGCCAGCAGCACCCGGACAGGGAACACTGAAGCTTTCTTT	CASSTRTGNTEAFF
TRBV9	NA	TRBJ2-1	NA	TGTGCCAGCAGCGCCCCCGGGTCAGAAGAGCAGTTCTTC	CASSAPGSEEQFF
TRBV19	once	TRBJ2-6	NA	TGTGCCAGTAGTTTGTTCTCTGGGGCCAACGTCCTGACTTTC	CASSLFSGANVLTF
TRBV5-4	NA	TRBJ1-1	TRBD1	TGTGCCAGCAGCTTGGACCGAAGGGGGCGCCCCCTCCGTGAAGCTTTCTTT	CASSLDRRGRPLREAFF
TRBV7-8	few	TRBJ2-1	TRBD2	TGTGCCAGCCCGGAGAGAAGCGGGGCCTACAATGAGCAGTTCTTC	CASPERSGAYNEQFF
TRBV7-2	NA	TRBJ2-1	NA	TGTGCCAGCAGCTTAACGGGGGCGGATGAGCAGTTCTTC	CASSLTGADEQFF
TRBV19	NA	TRBJ1-1	NA	TGTGCCAGTAGAGACCCTATGGGAGGGGACACTGAAGCTTTCTTT	CASRDPMGGDTEAFF
TRBV6-5	NA	TRBJ1-1	NA	TGTGCCAGCAGTTACTCTAGGACTGAAGCTTTCTTT	CASSYSRTEAFF
TRBV6-6	NA	TRBJ2-7	TRBD1	TGTGCCAGCAGTTGGGGACAGGGAGAGCAGTACTTC	CASSWGQGEQYF
TRBV10-3	once	TRBJ2-2	NA	TGTGCCATCAGTGAGTCGATGGGGTTGGCCGGGGAGCTGTTTTTT	CAISESMGLAGELFF
TRBV14	NA	TRBJ2-2	NA	TGTGCCAGCAGCCAAGATCCTGCCGGGGAGCTGTTTTTT	CASSQDPAGELFF
TRBV27	NA	TRBJ1-1	TRBD1	TGTGCCAGCAGTTTATCGACAGGGGGGAACACTGAAGCTTTCTTT	CASSLSTGGNTEAFF
TRBV7-3	NA	TRBJ2-2	NA	TGTGCCAGCAGCCCGGTCTCGGGGAGGGAGCTGTTTTTT	CASSPVSGRELFF
TRBV5-4	NA	TRBJ2-5	NA	TGTGCCAGCAGCTTGTCAGGGGGGAACTTAGAGACCCAGTACTTC	CASSLSGGNLETQYF
TRBV5-6	NA	TRBJ1-3	NA	TGTGCCAGCAGCTTGCGGGGGTCACACCTGCTTGGAAACACCATATATTTT	CASSLRGSHLLGNTIYF